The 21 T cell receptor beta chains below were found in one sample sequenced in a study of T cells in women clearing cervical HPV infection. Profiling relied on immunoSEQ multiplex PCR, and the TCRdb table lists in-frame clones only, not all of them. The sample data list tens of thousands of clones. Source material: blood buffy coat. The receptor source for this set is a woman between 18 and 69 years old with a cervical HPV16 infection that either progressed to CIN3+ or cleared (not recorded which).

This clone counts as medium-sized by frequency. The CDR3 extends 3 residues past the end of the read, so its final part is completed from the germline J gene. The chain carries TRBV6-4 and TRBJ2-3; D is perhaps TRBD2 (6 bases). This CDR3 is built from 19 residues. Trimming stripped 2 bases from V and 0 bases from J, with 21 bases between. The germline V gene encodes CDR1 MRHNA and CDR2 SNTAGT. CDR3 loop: CASSDLRGTPKTSTDTQYF. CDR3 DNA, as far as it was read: TGTGCCAGCAGTGACCTGCGCGGGACTCCAAAAACTAGCACAGATACG.

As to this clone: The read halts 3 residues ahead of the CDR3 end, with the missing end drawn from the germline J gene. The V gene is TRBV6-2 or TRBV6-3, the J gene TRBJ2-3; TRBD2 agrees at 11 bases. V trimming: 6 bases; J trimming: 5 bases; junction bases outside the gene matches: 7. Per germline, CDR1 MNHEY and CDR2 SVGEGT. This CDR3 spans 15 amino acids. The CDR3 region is CASSRTSGGIDTQYF. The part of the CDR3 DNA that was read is TGTGCCAGCAGCCGTACTAGCGGGGGTATAGATACG.

Incomplete CDR3 DNA: TGCGCCAGCAGCTCATACGGGACATCAAGCCCCTCGGAGTCAGATACG. Translating it yields CASSSYGTSSPSESDT. The entire CDR3 protein reads CASSSYGTSSPSESDTQYF. This chain uses TRBV5-1 with TRBJ2-3, with D possibly being TRBD1 (6 bases). The read finishes 3 residues shy of the CDR3 end, and the germline J gene is used to complete it. The CDR3 extends over 19 amino acids. Germline CDR1 is SGHRS and CDR2 is YFSETQ. V dropped 3 bases and J dropped 4 bases, with 27 bases sitting between them.

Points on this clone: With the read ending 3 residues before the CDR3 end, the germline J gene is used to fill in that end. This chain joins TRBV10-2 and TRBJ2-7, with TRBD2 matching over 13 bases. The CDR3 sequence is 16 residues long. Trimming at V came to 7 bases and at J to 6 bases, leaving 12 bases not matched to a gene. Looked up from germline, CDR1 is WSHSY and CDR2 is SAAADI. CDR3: CASMVTGTSGIGEQYF. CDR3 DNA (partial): TGCGCCAGCATGGTAACTGGGACTAGCGGGATCGGCGAG.

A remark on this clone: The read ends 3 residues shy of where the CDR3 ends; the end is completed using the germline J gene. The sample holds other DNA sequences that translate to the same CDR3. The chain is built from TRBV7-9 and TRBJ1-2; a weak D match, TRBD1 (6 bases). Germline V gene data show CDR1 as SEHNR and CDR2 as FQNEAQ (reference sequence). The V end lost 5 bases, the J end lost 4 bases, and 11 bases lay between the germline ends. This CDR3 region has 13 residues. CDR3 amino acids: CASSLGQIYGYTF. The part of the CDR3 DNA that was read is TGTGCCAGCAGCCTTGGACAGATCTATGGC.

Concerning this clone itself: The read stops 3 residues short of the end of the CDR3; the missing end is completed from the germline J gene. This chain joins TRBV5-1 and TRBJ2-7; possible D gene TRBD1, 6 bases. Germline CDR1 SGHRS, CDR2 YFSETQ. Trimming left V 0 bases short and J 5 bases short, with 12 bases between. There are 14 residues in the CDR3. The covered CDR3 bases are TGCGCCAGCAGCTTGGTGACAGGATGGAACGAG. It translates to CASSLVTGWNE. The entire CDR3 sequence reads CASSLVTGWNEQYF.

The sequenced part of the CDR3 DNA is TGTGCCTGGAAGACAAGAGCCTACACAGATACG. It translates to CAWKTRAYTDT. The whole CDR3 protein is CAWKTRAYTDTQYF. The chain recombines TRBV30 with TRBJ2-3; no clear D. Read data end 3 residues before the CDR3 end; the end is taken from the germline J gene. Germline values: CDR1 GTSNPN, CDR2 SVGIG (reference sequence). V was clipped by 4 bases and J by 2 bases, with 13 bases between them. CDR3 length equals 14 residues.

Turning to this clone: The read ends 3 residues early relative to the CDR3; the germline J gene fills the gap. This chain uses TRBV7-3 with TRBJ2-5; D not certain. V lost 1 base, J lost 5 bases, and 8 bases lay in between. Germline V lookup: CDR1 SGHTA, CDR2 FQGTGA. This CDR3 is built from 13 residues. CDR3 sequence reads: CASSLSGWETQYF. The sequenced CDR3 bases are TGTGCCAGCAGCTTAAGCGGCTGGGAGACC.

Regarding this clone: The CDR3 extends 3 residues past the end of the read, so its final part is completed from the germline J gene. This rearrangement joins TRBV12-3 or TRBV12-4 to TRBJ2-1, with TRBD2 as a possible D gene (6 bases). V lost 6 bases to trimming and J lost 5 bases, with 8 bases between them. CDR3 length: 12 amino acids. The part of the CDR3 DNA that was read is TGTGCCAGCAGACTAGCTGACAATGAG. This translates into CASRLADNE. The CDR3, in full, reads CASRLADNEQFF.

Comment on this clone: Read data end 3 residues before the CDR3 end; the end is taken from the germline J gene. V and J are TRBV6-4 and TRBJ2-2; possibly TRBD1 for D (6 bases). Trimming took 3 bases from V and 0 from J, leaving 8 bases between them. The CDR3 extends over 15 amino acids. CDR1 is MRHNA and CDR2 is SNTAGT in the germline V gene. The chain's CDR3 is CASSEGDTNTGELFF. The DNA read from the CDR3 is TGTGCCAGCAGTGAGGGGGACACGAACACCGGGGAG.

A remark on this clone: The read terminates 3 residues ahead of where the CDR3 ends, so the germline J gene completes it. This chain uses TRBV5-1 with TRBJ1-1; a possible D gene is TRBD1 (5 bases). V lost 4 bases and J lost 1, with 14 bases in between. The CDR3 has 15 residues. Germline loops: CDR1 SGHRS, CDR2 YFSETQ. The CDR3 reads CASSPQGKGNTEAFF. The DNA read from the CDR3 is TGCGCCAGCAGCCCTCAGGGAAAAGGGAACACTGAA.

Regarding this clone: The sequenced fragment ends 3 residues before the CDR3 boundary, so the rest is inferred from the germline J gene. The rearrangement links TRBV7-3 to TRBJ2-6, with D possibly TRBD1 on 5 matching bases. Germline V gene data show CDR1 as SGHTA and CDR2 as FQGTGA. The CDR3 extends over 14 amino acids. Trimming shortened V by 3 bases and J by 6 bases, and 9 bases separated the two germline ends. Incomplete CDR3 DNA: TGTGCCAGCAGCTTGGGGCCCTCGGCCAACGTC. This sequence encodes CASSLGPSANV. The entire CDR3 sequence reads CASSLGPSANVLTF.

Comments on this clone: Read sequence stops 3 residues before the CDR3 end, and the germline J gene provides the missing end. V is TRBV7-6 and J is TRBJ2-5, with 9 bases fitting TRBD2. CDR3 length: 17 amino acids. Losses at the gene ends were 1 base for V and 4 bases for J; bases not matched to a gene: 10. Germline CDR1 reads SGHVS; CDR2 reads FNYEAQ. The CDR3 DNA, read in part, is TGTGCCAGCAGCTTAGTGGGGATTAGCGGGAGCGGAGAGACC. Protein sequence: CASSLVGISGSGET. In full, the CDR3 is CASSLVGISGSGETQYF.

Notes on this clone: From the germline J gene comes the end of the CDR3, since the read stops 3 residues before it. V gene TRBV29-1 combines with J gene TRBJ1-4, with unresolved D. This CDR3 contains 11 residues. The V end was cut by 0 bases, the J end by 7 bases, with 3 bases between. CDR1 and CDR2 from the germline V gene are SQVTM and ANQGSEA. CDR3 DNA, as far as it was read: TGCAGCGTTGAAGAAGCTGAAAAA. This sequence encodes CSVEEAEK. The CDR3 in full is CSVEEAEKLFF.

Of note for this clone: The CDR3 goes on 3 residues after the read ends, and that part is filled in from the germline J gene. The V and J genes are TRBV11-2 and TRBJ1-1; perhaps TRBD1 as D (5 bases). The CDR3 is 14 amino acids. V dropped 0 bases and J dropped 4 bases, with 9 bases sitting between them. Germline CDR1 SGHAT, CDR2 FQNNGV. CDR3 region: CASSLDRVGTEAFF. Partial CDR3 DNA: TGTGCCAGCAGCTTAGACAGGGTTGGCACTGAA.

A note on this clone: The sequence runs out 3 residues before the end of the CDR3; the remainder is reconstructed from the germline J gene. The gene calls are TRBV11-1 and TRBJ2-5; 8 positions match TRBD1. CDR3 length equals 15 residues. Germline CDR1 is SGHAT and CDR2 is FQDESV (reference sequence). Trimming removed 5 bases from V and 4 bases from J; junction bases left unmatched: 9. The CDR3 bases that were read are TGTGCCAGCAGCCCACCGACAGGGGATTCAGAGACC. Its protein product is CASSPPTGDSET. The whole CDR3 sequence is CASSPPTGDSETQYF.

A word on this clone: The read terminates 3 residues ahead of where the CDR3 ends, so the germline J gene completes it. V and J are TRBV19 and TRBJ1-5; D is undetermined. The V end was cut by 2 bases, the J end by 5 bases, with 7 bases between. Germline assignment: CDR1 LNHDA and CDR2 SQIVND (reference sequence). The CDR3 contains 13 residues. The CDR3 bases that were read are TGTGCCAGTAGTATAAAGGTGGATCAGCCC. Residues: CASSIKVDQP. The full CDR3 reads CASSIKVDQPQHF. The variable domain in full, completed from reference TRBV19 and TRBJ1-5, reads DGGITQSPKYLFRKEGQNVTLSCEQNLNHDAMYWYRQDPGQGLRLIYYSQIVNDFQKGDIAEGYSVSREKKESFPLTVTSAQKNPTAFYLCASSIKVDQPQHFGDGTRLSIL.

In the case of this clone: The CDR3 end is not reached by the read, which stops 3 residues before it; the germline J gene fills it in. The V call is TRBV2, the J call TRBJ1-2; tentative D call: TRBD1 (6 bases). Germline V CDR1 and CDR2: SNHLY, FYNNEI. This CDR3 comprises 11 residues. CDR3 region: CATGTLVGYTF. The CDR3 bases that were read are TGTGCCACAGGGACATTGGTCGGC.

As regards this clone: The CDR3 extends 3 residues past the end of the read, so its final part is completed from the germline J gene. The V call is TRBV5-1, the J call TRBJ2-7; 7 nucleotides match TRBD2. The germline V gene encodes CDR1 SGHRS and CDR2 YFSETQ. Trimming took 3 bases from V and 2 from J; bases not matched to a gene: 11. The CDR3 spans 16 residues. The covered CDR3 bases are TGCGCCAGCAGCTCCCGAGCGGGGAACATTCCCTACGAG. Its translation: CASSSRAGNIPYE. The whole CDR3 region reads CASSSRAGNIPYEQYF.

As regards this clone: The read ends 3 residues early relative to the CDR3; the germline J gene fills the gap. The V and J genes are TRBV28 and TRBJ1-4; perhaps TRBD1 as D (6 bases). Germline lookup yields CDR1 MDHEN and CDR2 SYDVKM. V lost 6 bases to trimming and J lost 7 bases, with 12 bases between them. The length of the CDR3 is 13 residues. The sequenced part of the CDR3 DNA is TGTGCCAGCAGCTTGGCCAGGGGTGAAAAA. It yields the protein CASSLARGEK. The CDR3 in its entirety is CASSLARGEKLFF.

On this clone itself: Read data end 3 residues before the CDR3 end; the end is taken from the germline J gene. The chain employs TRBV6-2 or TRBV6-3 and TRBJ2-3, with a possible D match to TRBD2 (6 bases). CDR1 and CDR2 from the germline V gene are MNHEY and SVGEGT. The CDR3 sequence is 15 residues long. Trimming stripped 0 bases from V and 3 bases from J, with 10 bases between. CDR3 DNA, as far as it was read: TGTGCCAGCAGTTACTCACGGGCGGGAACAGATACG. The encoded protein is CASSYSRAGTDT. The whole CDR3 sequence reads CASSYSRAGTDTQYF.